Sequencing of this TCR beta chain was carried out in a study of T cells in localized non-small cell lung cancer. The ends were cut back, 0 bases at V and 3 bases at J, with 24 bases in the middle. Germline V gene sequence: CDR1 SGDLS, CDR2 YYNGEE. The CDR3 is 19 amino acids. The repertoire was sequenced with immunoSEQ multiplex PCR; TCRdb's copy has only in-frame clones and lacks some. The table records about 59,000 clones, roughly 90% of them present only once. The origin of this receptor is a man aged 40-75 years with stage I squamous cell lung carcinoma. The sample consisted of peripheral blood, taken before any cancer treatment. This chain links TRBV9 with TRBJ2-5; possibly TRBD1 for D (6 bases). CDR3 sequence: CASSVDSAFSTGTKETQYF. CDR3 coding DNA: TGTGCCAGCAGCGTAGACAGTGCGTTTTCTACAGGGACGAAAGAGACCCAGTACTTC.